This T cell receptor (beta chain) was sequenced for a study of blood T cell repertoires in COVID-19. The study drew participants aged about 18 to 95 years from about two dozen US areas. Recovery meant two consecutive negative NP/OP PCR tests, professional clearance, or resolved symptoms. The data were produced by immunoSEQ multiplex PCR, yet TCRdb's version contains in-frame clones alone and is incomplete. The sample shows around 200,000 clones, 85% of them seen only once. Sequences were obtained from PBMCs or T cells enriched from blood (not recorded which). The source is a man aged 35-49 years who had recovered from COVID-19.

The CDR3 DNA sequence: TGTGCCAGCAGTTTACCCACCGGACAGGGCTCCTACGAGCAGTACTTC. Protein sequence: CASSLPTGQGSYEQYF. J is TRBJ2-7 and V is TRBV28; 8 bases match TRBD1. Germline-derived CDR1 and CDR2 are MDHEN and SYDVKM. The V and J ends lost 2 bases and 0 bases, in that order; junction bases with no gene match: 6. The CDR3 length is 16 residues.